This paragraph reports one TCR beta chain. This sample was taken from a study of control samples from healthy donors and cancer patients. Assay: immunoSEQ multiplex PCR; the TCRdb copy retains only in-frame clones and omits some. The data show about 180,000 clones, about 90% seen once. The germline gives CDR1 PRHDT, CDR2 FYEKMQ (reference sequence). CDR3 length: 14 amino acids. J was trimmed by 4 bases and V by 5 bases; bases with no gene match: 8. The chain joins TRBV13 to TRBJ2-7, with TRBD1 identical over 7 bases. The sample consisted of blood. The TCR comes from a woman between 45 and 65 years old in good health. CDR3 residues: CASSGPGQTYEQYF. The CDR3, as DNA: TGTGCCAGCAGCGGCCCGGGACAGACTTACGAGCAGTACTTC.